Below are 29 T cell receptor beta chains sequenced from a single sample in a study of human T cells and chemical hapten exposure. From the RACE reads, TCRdb called clonotypes with MiXCR, one entry per CDR3 protein. The sample includes roughly 120,000 distinct CDR3 sequences, about a tenth of them seen just once. Time point indicated: patch test 2, 6 weeks after DPC sensitization. Indicated treatment: therapeutic diphenylcyclopropenone sensitization with weekly scalp DPC. The material sequenced was whole blood, taken in connection with sensitization to the hapten diphenylcyclopropenone (DPC). The receptor set was obtained from a woman aged 40 to 50 with alopecia areata. Some clones in this sample may be carry-over from other donors' samples.

This clonotype was picked up many times. V gene TRBV20-1 combines with J gene TRBJ2-1; D perhaps matches TRBD2 (7 bases). V lost 1 base and J lost 4, with 11 bases in between. CDR1 DFQATT and CDR2 SNEGSKA come from the germline V gene (reference sequence). The length of the CDR3 is 14 residues. The CDR3 region has the DNA TGCAGTGCTAGAGGCGGGGGCCCTTACAATGAGCAGTTCTTC. Its translation is CSARGGGPYNEQFF.

This clonotype has just a few counts. This chain joins TRBV11-2 and TRBJ2-7; D unresolved. The V and J ends lost 1 base and 5 bases respectively, with 12 bases between them. Germline V lookup: CDR1 SGHAT, CDR2 FQNNGV. The CDR3 consists of 14 residues. The CDR3 sequence is CASSLGARVDEQYF. CDR3 DNA sequence: TGTGCCAGCAGCTTAGGAGCTCGAGTGGACGAGCAGTACTTC.

This clonotype came up many times. J is TRBJ1-3 and V is TRBV4-2; perhaps TRBD1 as D (6 bases). Germline V gene data show CDR1 as LGHNA and CDR2 as YNFKEQ. CDR3 length: 17 residues. V was pared by 0 bases and J by 4 bases, with 16 bases between. Here the CDR3 DNA reads TGTGCCAGCAGCCAAGATCCAGCGGGGGCGTCCGGAAACACCATATATTTT. Amino acid sequence: CASSQDPAGASGNTIYF.

Only a few counts were recorded for this clonotype. The chain has TRBV7-2 and TRBJ2-1, with 8 nucleotides matching TRBD1. Germline V gives CDR1 SGHTA, CDR2 FQGNSA. V trimming: 5 bases; J trimming: 4 bases; junction bases outside the gene matches: 10. The CDR3 is made up of 16 amino acids. This CDR3 reads CASSPFPGQAYNEQFF. As DNA, the CDR3 is TGTGCCAGCAGCCCATTCCCGGGACAGGCTTACAATGAGCAGTTCTTC. The full variable domain, rest sourced from reference TRBV7-2 and TRBJ2-1, is GAGVSQSPSNKVTEKGKDVELRCDPISGHTALYWYRQSLGQGLEFLIYFQGNSAPDKSGLPSDRFSAERTGGSVSTLTIQRTQQEDSAVYLCASSPFPGQAYNEQFFGPGTRLTVL.

This clonotype showed up just a few times. J is TRBJ2-5 and V is TRBV4-2, with 7 bases fitting TRBD1. There are 14 residues in the CDR3. The V gene end was trimmed by 3 bases and the J gene end by 1 base; junction bases not matched to a gene: 2. CDR1 and CDR2 from the germline V gene are LGHNA and YNFKEQ. CDR3 in DNA: TGTGCCAGCAGCCAGGGACAGCTCCAAGAGACCCAGTACTTC. Translated, it gives CASSQGQLQETQYF.

This clonotype appeared a few times. V is TRBV6-6 and J is TRBJ1-5, with D unclear. Germline CDR1 and CDR2: MNHNY and SVGAGI (reference sequence). This CDR3 spans 14 amino acids. Trimming took off 6 bases at V and 0 bases at J, with 9 bases between the two ends. The CDR3 sequence is CASSPAYSNQPQHF. CDR3 DNA: TGTGCCAGCAGCCCAGCGTATAGCAATCAGCCCCAGCATTTT.

The CDR3 nucleotides are TGTGCCAGCAGGCGTTTGGATACGCAGTATTTT. Protein sequence: CASRRLDTQYF. This chain joins TRBV6-5 and TRBJ2-3, with D unresolved. The CDR3 runs 11 residues. CDR1 and CDR2 (germline): MNHEY, SVGAGI. V was pared by 6 bases and J by 6 bases, with 7 bases between.

J is TRBJ1-2 and V is TRBV6-5; 7 nucleotides line up with TRBD1. CDR1 MNHEY and CDR2 SVGAGI come from the germline V gene. The CDR3 extends over 13 amino acids. V was pared by 6 bases and J by 10 bases, with 11 bases of the junction left unmatched. In DNA, the CDR3 is TGTGCCAGCAGCCTTGCGACAGGGCACCTCTACACCTTC. Amino acid sequence: CASSLATGHLYTF.

This sequence joins TRBV7-2 and TRBJ2-1; D call uncertain. Germline V gene lookup returns CDR1 SGHTA and CDR2 FQGNSA. Trimming left V 5 bases short and J 8 bases short, with 13 bases between. CDR3 length equals 13 residues. CDR3 nucleotides: TGTGCCAGCAGCCCAGACCGGAGTTATGAGCAGTTCTTC. Residues: CASSPDRSYEQFF.

This clonotype occurred many times. The V call is TRBV5-1, the J call TRBJ1-5; 7 nucleotides line up with TRBD1. The germline V gene has CDR1 SGHRS and CDR2 YFSETQ. The CDR3 has 16 amino acids. Losses at the gene ends were 4 bases for V and 0 bases for J; bases not matched to a gene: 7. This chain's CDR3 is CASSAGDSYSNQPQHF. CDR3 DNA sequence: TGCGCCAGCAGCGCCGGGGACAGTTATAGCAATCAGCCCCAGCATTTT. The full variable domain, rest sourced from reference TRBV5-1 and TRBJ1-5, is KAGVTQTPRYLIKTRGQQVTLSCSPISGHRSVSWYQQTPGQGLQFLFEYFSETQRNKGNFPGRFSGRQFSNSRSEMNVSTLELGDSALYLCASSAGDSYSNQPQHFGDGTRLSIL.

This clonotype was recorded at least ten times. The chain employs TRBV3-1 and TRBJ2-1; 12 nucleotides line up with TRBD2. The CDR3 contains 14 residues. The V gene's germline CDR1 is LGHDT and CDR2 YNNKEL (reference sequence). V shed 4 bases and J 15 bases; nucleotides not matched to a gene: 10. CDR3 in amino acids: CASSPAPSGGAGFF. DNA of the CDR3: TGTGCCAGCAGCCCGGCGCCTAGCGGGGGGGCTGGGTTCTTC.

Many counts were recorded for this clonotype. This rearrangement joins TRBV29-1 to TRBJ2-1, with 7 bases fitting TRBD1. From germline, CDR1 is SQVTM and CDR2 ANQGSEA. The CDR3 has 13 residues. Trimming cost V 4 bases and J 4 bases; bases outside gene matches: 4. The chain's CDR3 is CSVGLTGYNEQFF. The CDR3 DNA reads TGCAGCGTTGGGCTGACAGGGTACAATGAGCAGTTCTTC.

This clonotype has a count of ten or more. This chain joins TRBV1 and TRBJ2-5; the table's D call of TRBD2 was not tested on the DNA. TRBV1 is tagged as a pseudogene. There are 17 residues in the CDR3. The CDR3 loop is CTSSQDPLAGGKETQYF. In DNA form, the CDR3 reads TGCACCAGCAGCCAAGATCCGCTAGCGGGGGGTAAAGAGACCCAGTACTTC.

This clonotype was seen a handful of times. V is TRBV6-5 and J is TRBJ1-5, with D possibly matching TRBD1 (5 bases). The CDR3 extends over 13 amino acids. Germline V CDR1 and CDR2: MNHEY, SVGAGI. V was pared by 6 bases and J by 5 bases, with 11 bases between. The CDR3: CASRRGGDQPQHF. The CDR3, as DNA: TGTGCCAGCAGACGGGGCGGGGATCAGCCCCAGCATTTT.

The chain couples TRBV18 to TRBJ1-5; a possible D gene is TRBD1 (5 bases). V was clipped by 6 bases and J by 0 bases, with 12 bases between them. This CDR3 is 15 amino acids long. Germline CDR1 and CDR2: KGHSH and LQKENI. This CDR3 reads CASSPQGNSNQPQHF. The CDR3 nucleotides are TGTGCCAGCTCCCCCCAGGGCAATAGCAATCAGCCCCAGCATTTT.

The V gene is TRBV14, the J gene TRBJ2-2; 8 bases align to TRBD2. CDR3 length: 18 amino acids. Trimming at V came to 4 bases and at J to 2 bases, leaving 12 bases not matched to a gene. Germline CDR1 reads SGHDN; CDR2 reads FVKESK. The CDR3 region has the DNA TGTGCCAGCAGCCCCCTCCTCGGGGGGGGTTCCAACACCGGGGAGCTGTTTTTT. Amino acid sequence: CASSPLLGGGSNTGELFF.

This clonotype was seen at least ten times. The gene calls are TRBV4-1 and TRBJ2-2; 7 nucleotides match TRBD2. CDR1 MGHRA and CDR2 YSYEKL come from the germline V gene. V trimming: 3 bases; J trimming: 7 bases; junction bases outside the gene matches: 2. CDR3 length equals 13 residues. In nucleotides, the CDR3 is TGCGCCAGCAGCCAGGGGGGGGTCGGGGAGCTGTTTTTT. Translation gives CASSQGGVGELFF.

V usage is TRBV12-5 and J usage is TRBJ2-3; D uncertain. Trimming pared 6 bases from V and 5 bases from J, leaving 12 bases between. The CDR3 totals 13 residues. The V gene's germline CDR1 is LGHNT and CDR2 FRNRAP. For the CDR3, the DNA is TGTGCTAGTGGCGAGACGGATGAAGATACGCAGTATTTT. This translates into CASGETDEDTQYF.

The chain carries TRBV11-2 and TRBJ2-2, with TRBD1 matching 9 bases. Germline V gene lookup returns CDR1 SGHAT and CDR2 FQNNGV. The CDR3 consists of 15 residues. The J segment lost 4 bases and the V segment lost 2 bases, leaving 2 bases of the junction unmatched. DNA for the CDR3: TGTGCCAGCAGCTTAAGGGGACAGGGCACCGGGGAGCTGTTTTTT. It yields the protein CASSLRGQGTGELFF.

The chain couples TRBV7-9 to TRBJ1-6; 7 bases are a match to TRBD1. In germline, CDR1 is SEHNR, CDR2 FQNEAQ (reference sequence). The CDR3 is made up of 13 amino acids. The V segment lost 5 bases and the J segment 11 bases; nucleotides outside the gene matches: 6. CDR3 amino acids: CASSPPGGAPLHF. The CDR3 region has the DNA TGTGCCAGCAGCCCCCCAGGGGGTGCACCCCTCCACTTT. The variable domain in full, completed from reference TRBV7-9 and TRBJ1-6, reads DTGVSQNPRHKITKRGQNVTFRCDPISEHNRLYWYRQTLGQGPEFLTYFQNEAQLEKSRLLSDRFSAERPKGSFSTLEIQRTEQGDSAMYLCASSPPGGAPLHFGNGTRLTVT.

The chain combines TRBV9 with TRBJ2-1; 8 positions match TRBD1. Germline V gene lookup returns CDR1 SGDLS and CDR2 YYNGEE. The V and J ends lost 1 base and 1 base, in that order; junction bases with no gene match: 1. There are 15 residues in the CDR3. DNA of the CDR3: TGTGCCAGCAGCGTACAGGGGGCGTCCTACAATGAGCAGTTCTTC. It yields the protein CASSVQGASYNEQFF.

This clonotype was picked up many times. This chain links TRBV20-1 with TRBJ2-5, with 10 bases fitting TRBD2. Trimming took 6 bases from V and 4 from J; bases not matched to a gene: 5. This CDR3 comprises 13 residues. Germline lookup yields CDR1 DFQATT and CDR2 SNEGSKA (reference sequence). The CDR3 is CSALAGGGETQYF. DNA of the CDR3: TGCAGTGCGTTAGCGGGGGGAGGAGAGACCCAGTACTTC.

This clonotype showed up many times. This chain uses TRBV27 with TRBJ1-2; 9 bases line up with TRBD1. The CDR3 runs to 16 residues. The trim removed 6 bases at V and 4 bases at J, leaving 12 bases unmatched. In germline, CDR1 is MNHEY, CDR2 SMNVEV (reference sequence). This CDR3 reads CASSPTGTGFRYGYTF. CDR3 sequence (DNA): TGTGCCAGCAGCCCCACCGGGACAGGGTTCCGCTATGGCTACACCTTC.

This clonotype was detected many times. This sequence joins TRBV7-6 and TRBJ2-7; D is undetermined. The CDR3 consists of 13 residues. V was cut by 3 bases and J by 1 base, with 7 bases left in between. Per the germline V gene, CDR1 is SGHVS and CDR2 is FNYEAQ. The CDR3 loop reads CASSFTDSYEQYF. DNA for the CDR3: TGTGCCAGCAGCTTTACCGATTCCTACGAGCAGTACTTC.

This clonotype was seen ten or more times. The V and J genes are TRBV20-1 and TRBJ2-5; TRBD2 matches at 11 bases. CDR1 DFQATT and CDR2 SNEGSKA come from the germline V gene (reference sequence). The CDR3 contains 15 residues. V gave up 3 bases and J gave up 5 bases; unmatched junction bases: 8. CDR3 DNA sequence: TGCAGTGCTAGCTTTAGCGGGGGGGCCTGGGAGACCCAGTACTTC. Translated: CSASFSGGAWETQYF.

In its sample, this clonotype was seen a few times. The V and J genes are TRBV6-2 or TRBV6-3 and TRBJ2-1; D ambiguous. V gave up 4 bases and J gave up 10 bases, with 11 bases separating them. CDR1 is MNHEY and CDR2 is SVGEGT in the germline V gene. The CDR3 extends over 12 amino acids. The CDR3 bases are TGTGCCAGCAGTTCCATTATGGGGGAGCAGTTCTTC. As protein: CASSSIMGEQFF.

The sample holds many counts of this clonotype. The chain recombines TRBV18 with TRBJ1-1; D possibly corresponds to TRBD1 (6 bases). Deletions cut 6 bases from V and 3 bases from J, with 14 bases between. Germline V gene sequence: CDR1 KGHSH, CDR2 LQKENI. CDR3 size: 14 residues. Here the CDR3 DNA reads TGTGCCAGCTCGCGACAGGATGGGGACACTGAAGCTTTCTTT. Translating it yields CASSRQDGDTEAFF.

This clonotype was seen repeatedly, ten times or more. This chain uses TRBV4-1 with TRBJ2-1; D possibly corresponds to TRBD1 (5 bases). This CDR3 is 14 amino acids long. Between the trimmed V and J ends, which lost 5 bases and 10 bases, there was a span of 18 bases. Germline V lookup: CDR1 MGHRA, CDR2 YSYEKL. CDR3 in amino acids: CASSTSQGPGEQFF. The CDR3 nucleotides are TGCGCCAGCAGCACATCCCAGGGCCCAGGGGAGCAGTTCTTC.

The chain recombines TRBV6-2 or TRBV6-3 with TRBJ1-1, with D perhaps TRBD1 (5 bases). The CDR3 consists of 14 residues. CDR1 MNHEY and CDR2 SVGEGT come from the germline V gene. V was pared by 5 bases and J by 1 base, with 11 bases between. As DNA, the CDR3 is TGTGCCAGCAGTCTAAGACAGACGAACACTGAAGCTTTCTTT. Its translation is CASSLRQTNTEAFF.